Shown below are 27 T cell receptor beta chains from a single sample sequenced in a study of CD8 T cells in ankylosing spondylitis. TCRdb processed the 5' RACE reads anew with MiXCR; each CDR3 protein has one entry. The table records 300,000 to 350,000 distinct CDR3 sequences, roughly 20% of them present only once. Sequenced material: blood, either unsorted or a sorted T cell fraction (not recorded which). All receptors derive from a female donor with ankylosing spondylitis or in good health (not recorded which).

This clonotype turned up a few times. The genes are TRBV12-3 or TRBV12-4 and TRBJ2-1; tentatively, D is TRBD2 (5 bases). The CDR3 length is 15 residues. V was cut by 7 bases and J by 3 bases, with 16 bases left in between. CDR3 DNA: TGTGCCAGCACCAAACGGCTAGCCCACTACAATGAGCAGTTCTTC. It codes for CASTKRLAHYNEQFF.

The chain links TRBV18 to TRBJ1-1; 12 bases align to TRBD1. J was trimmed by 4 bases and V by 1 base; bases with no gene match: 10. CDR1 is KGHSH, CDR2 LQKENI, per germline. The CDR3 contains 18 residues. The CDR3 nucleotides are TGTGCCAGCTCACCACAGCCAGGGACAGGGGGCACGAGCACTGAAGCTTTCTTT. It specifies CASSPQPGTGGTSTEAFF.

V is TRBV7-2 and J is TRBJ2-1; 12 bases align to TRBD2. From germline, CDR1 is SGHTA and CDR2 FQGNSA. J gave up 10 bases and V 5 bases, and 12 bases lay outside the gene matches. The CDR3 extends over 16 amino acids. The CDR3 loop reads CASSPRLAGGREEQFF. The CDR3, as DNA: TGTGCCAGCAGCCCCCGGCTAGCGGGAGGGCGGGAGGAGCAGTTCTTC.

This clonotype came up a few times. The rearrangement uses TRBV29-1 and TRBJ2-7, with 8 bases aligning to TRBD1. Germline values: CDR1 SQVTM, CDR2 ANQGSEA. The junction had 8 bases not matched to a gene; V was cut back by 4 bases and J by 6 bases. This CDR3 is 13 amino acids long. The CDR3 loop reads CSVADRAELEQYF. The DNA for the CDR3 is TGCAGCGTTGCGGACAGGGCGGAACTCGAGCAGTACTTC.

The V and J genes are TRBV27 and TRBJ2-7; D is perhaps TRBD1 (5 bases). The CDR3 length is 13 residues. V was cut by 2 bases and J by 11 bases, with 16 bases left in between. Per germline, CDR1 MNHEY and CDR2 SMNVEV (reference sequence). CDR3 sequence (DNA): TGTGCCAGCAGTTTAAACCGACAGACTCGGGAGTACTTC. Its translation is CASSLNRQTREYF.

This clonotype was counted many times. This chain joins TRBV7-2 and TRBJ2-3, with D tentatively TRBD1 or TRBD2 (5 bases each). This CDR3 comprises 16 residues. Trimming shortened V by 6 bases and J by 0 bases, and 16 bases separated the two germline ends. CDR1 is SGHTA and CDR2 is FQGNSA in the germline V gene. CDR3 loop: CASSPLGERSTDTQYF. The CDR3 DNA is TGTGCCAGCAGTCCTTTGGGGGAGCGGAGCACAGATACGCAGTATTTT.

This clonotype was seen repeatedly, ten times or more. The CDR3 here is CASSDHGGSNSPLHF. Written as DNA, the CDR3 is TGTGCCAGCAGCGACCACGGGGGTTCAAATTCACCCCTCCACTTT. This sequence joins TRBV12-3 or TRBV12-4 and TRBJ1-6, with D maybe TRBD1 (5 bases). The CDR3 extends over 15 amino acids. V dropped 6 bases and J dropped 7 bases, with 16 bases sitting between them.

This chain connects TRBV12-3 or TRBV12-4 to TRBJ2-5; D is ambiguous. The CDR3 is 13 residues long. Trimming removed 5 bases from V and 5 bases from J, with 12 bases in between. The CDR3 DNA reads as TGTGCCAGCAGTCTTACGTGGGTGGAGACCCAGTACTTC. It yields the protein CASSLTWVETQYF.

V gene TRBV20-1 combines with J gene TRBJ2-7; TRBD2 matches 9 bases. V lost 0 bases, J lost 3 bases, and 6 bases stayed unmatched. This CDR3 spans 15 amino acids. Germline-derived CDR1 and CDR2 are DFQATT and SNEGSKA (reference sequence). In nucleotides, the CDR3 is TGCAGTGCTAGAGATCCAGCGGGAGGCCTCTACGAGCAGTACTTC. Its protein product is CSARDPAGGLYEQYF.

This clonotype was observed many times. CDR3 nucleotides: TGTGCCAGCAGACTGACCTACGAGCAGTACTTC. This gives the protein CASRLTYEQYF. The genes are TRBV12-3 or TRBV12-4 and TRBJ2-7, with no clear D. There are 11 residues in the CDR3. The V and J ends lost 6 bases and 2 bases respectively, with 5 bases between them.

In this sample, this clonotype turned up many times. The V call is TRBV10-3, the J call TRBJ1-4, with TRBD1 identical over 10 bases. Looked up from germline, CDR1 is ENHRY and CDR2 is SYGVKD. This CDR3 region has 14 residues. Trimming took 4 bases from V and 5 from J; bases not matched to a gene: 1. The CDR3 loop reads CAISGGQGNEKLFF. CDR3 in DNA: TGTGCCATCAGTGGGGGACAGGGGAATGAAAAACTGTTTTTT.

The chain recombines TRBV19 with TRBJ2-5; unclear D gene. The CDR3 runs 14 residues. Per germline, CDR1 LNHDA and CDR2 SQIVND (reference sequence). Trimming took 6 bases from V and 7 from J, leaving 18 bases between them. CDR3 residues: CASSRLASSWTQYF. The CDR3 nucleotides are TGTGCCAGTAGCCGGTTAGCCTCCTCTTGGACCCAGTACTTC.

The V gene is TRBV6-2 or TRBV6-3, the J gene TRBJ1-2; TRBD1 might be the D (5 bases). There are 14 residues in the CDR3. Deletions cut 6 bases from V and 2 bases from J, with 13 bases between. Looked up from germline, CDR1 is MNHEY and CDR2 is SVGEGT. CDR3 nucleotides: TGTGCCAGCAGCCATTCAGGACACAACTATGGCTACACCTTC. Its protein product is CASSHSGHNYGYTF.

The rearrangement links TRBV10-3 to TRBJ1-1; D perhaps matches TRBD1 (5 bases). In germline, CDR1 is ENHRY, CDR2 SYGVKD. This CDR3 is 13 amino acids long. The germline V and J ends were trimmed by 6 bases and 1 base, with 9 bases remaining between them. Here the CDR3 reads CAISNTGNTEAFF. As DNA, the CDR3 is TGTGCCATCAGCAATACAGGGAACACTGAAGCTTTCTTT.

This chain links TRBV4-1 with TRBJ1-2; 9 bases line up with TRBD1. The germline V gene encodes CDR1 MGHRA and CDR2 YSYEKL. CDR3 length: 16 amino acids. V shed 2 bases and J 8 bases; nucleotides not matched to a gene: 12. CDR3 bases: TGCGCCAGCAGCCAAAAGGAACCGGGACAGGGATTCGGCTACACCTTC. The encoded protein is CASSQKEPGQGFGYTF.

V and J are TRBV20-1 and TRBJ2-1; 8 bases align to TRBD2. Germline loops: CDR1 DFQATT, CDR2 SNEGSKA (reference sequence). This CDR3 spans 16 amino acids. Unmatched junction bases numbered 17, after V lost 7 bases and J lost 6 bases. DNA for the CDR3: TGCAGTGTAGCCACCCATGGCCTAGCGGGCTCCAATGAGCAGTTCTTC. It yields the protein CSVATHGLAGSNEQFF.

The sample holds a few counts of this clonotype. The genes are TRBV5-6 and TRBJ2-3; 14 bases fit TRBD2. Germline trimming cut 4 bases from V and 0 bases from J; bases unmatched to any gene: 10. CDR1 is SGHDT, CDR2 YYEEEE, per germline. The CDR3 runs 19 residues. CDR3 sequence (DNA): TGTGCCAGCAGCAACCGACTAGCGGGAGGGCCTCCTAGCACAGATACGCAGTATTTT. Residues: CASSNRLAGGPPSTDTQYF.

The chain carries TRBV6-1 and TRBJ1-2, with 7 bases that match TRBD1. The CDR3 is 13 residues long. Trimming at V came to 6 bases and at J to 8 bases, leaving 9 bases not matched to a gene. The germline V gene has CDR1 MNHNS and CDR2 SASEGT. The CDR3 is CASRGITGEGYTF. In DNA, the CDR3 is TGTGCCAGCAGGGGGATAACAGGGGAAGGCTACACCTTC.

This chain joins TRBV7-9 and TRBJ2-2; the match to TRBD2 covers 8 bases. CDR3 length: 17 residues. Per germline, CDR1 SEHNR and CDR2 FQNEAQ (reference sequence). Trimming removed 6 bases from V and 8 bases from J; junction bases left unmatched: 17. In DNA form, the CDR3 reads TGTGCCAGCAGACAGGATGCTAGCGGGTCTGCACGAGGGGAGCTGTTTTTT. The encoded protein is CASRQDASGSARGELFF.

The V and J genes are TRBV20-1 and TRBJ2-7; TRBD2 matches at 12 bases. CDR1 DFQATT and CDR2 SNEGSKA come from the germline V gene (reference sequence). CDR3 length: 14 residues. The junction had 5 bases not matched to a gene; V was cut back by 6 bases and J by 2 bases. The CDR3 loop is CSARTSGIAYEQYF. The CDR3, as DNA: TGCAGTGCAAGGACTAGCGGGATCGCCTACGAGCAGTACTTC.

At least ten counts were recorded for this clonotype. The chain couples TRBV29-1 to TRBJ2-7; a possible D gene is TRBD1 (6 bases). Deletions cut 5 bases from V and 4 bases from J, with 15 bases between. From germline, CDR1 is SQVTM and CDR2 ANQGSEA. The CDR3 is made up of 13 amino acids. CDR3: CSVLKQGTYEQYF. As DNA, the CDR3 is TGCAGCGTTCTTAAACAGGGAACTTACGAGCAGTACTTC.

This chain links TRBV7-9 with TRBJ2-7; D might be TRBD2 (6 bases). V was trimmed by 7 bases and J by 5 bases, leaving 15 bases between them. The CDR3 consists of 13 residues. Germline lookup yields CDR1 SEHNR and CDR2 FQNEAQ (reference sequence). CDR3 residues: CASNPRGSNEQYF. The CDR3 nucleotides read TGTGCCAGCAACCCTCGGGGGAGCAACGAGCAGTACTTC.

This clonotype appeared a few times. The chain carries TRBV4-2 and TRBJ2-3, with 7 nucleotides matching TRBD2. The CDR3 consists of 15 residues. Germline V gives CDR1 LGHNA, CDR2 YNFKEQ. V dropped 3 bases and J dropped 2; count of bases not matched to a gene: 5. Written as DNA, the CDR3 is TGTGCCAGCAGCCAGGAAGGGAGGGTCACAGATACGCAGTATTTT. Amino acids: CASSQEGRVTDTQYF.

The chain joins TRBV27 to TRBJ2-1; no clear D. This CDR3 spans 14 amino acids. Per the germline V gene, CDR1 is MNHEY and CDR2 is SMNVEV (reference sequence). V was pared by 6 bases and J by 3 bases, with 12 bases between. The CDR3 spells CASRFLLHYNEQFF. Here the CDR3 DNA reads TGTGCCAGCAGATTTCTACTGCACTACAATGAGCAGTTCTTC.

The chain uses TRBV10-1 and TRBJ2-3, with 14 bases that match TRBD2. This CDR3 contains 16 residues. Germline V gene data show CDR1 as WNHNN and CDR2 as SYGVQD (reference sequence). Losses at the gene ends were 3 bases for V and 5 bases for J; bases not matched to a gene: 4. This CDR3 reads CASSDGTSGSVDTQYF. Here the CDR3 DNA reads TGCGCCAGCAGTGATGGGACTAGCGGGAGTGTAGATACGCAGTATTTT.

The V gene is TRBV12-3 or TRBV12-4, the J gene TRBJ1-5, with a tentative D call TRBD1 (5 bases). The CDR3 has 12 residues. V was clipped by 7 bases and J by 3 bases, with 7 bases between them. As DNA, the CDR3 is TGTGCCAGCAAACAGGTCAATCAGCCCCAGCATTTT. Translating gives CASKQVNQPQHF.

The rearrangement links TRBV15 to TRBJ2-2; D is unclear. CDR3 length: 14 residues. Germline assignment: CDR1 LNHNV and CDR2 YYDKDF (reference sequence). Trimming removed 9 bases from V and 5 bases from J, with 16 bases in between. This CDR3 is CATRRQRNTGELFF. Here the CDR3 DNA reads TGTGCCACGAGACGTCAGAGGAATACCGGGGAGCTGTTTTTT.